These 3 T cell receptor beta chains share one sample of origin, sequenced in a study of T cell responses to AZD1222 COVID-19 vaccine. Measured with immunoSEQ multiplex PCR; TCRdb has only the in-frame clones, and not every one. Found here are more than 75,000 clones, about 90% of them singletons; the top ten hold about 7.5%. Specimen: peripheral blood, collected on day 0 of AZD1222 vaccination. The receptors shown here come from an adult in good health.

CDR3 loop: CASSLAYISGNTIYF. CDR3 sequence (DNA): TGTGCCAGCAGCTTAGCTTACATCTCTGGAAACACCATATATTTT. The rearrangement joins TRBV7-9 to TRBJ1-3, with no clear D. V was clipped by 0 bases and J by 0 bases, with 6 bases between them. Per germline, CDR1 SEHNR and CDR2 FQNEAQ (reference sequence). The CDR3 runs 15 residues.

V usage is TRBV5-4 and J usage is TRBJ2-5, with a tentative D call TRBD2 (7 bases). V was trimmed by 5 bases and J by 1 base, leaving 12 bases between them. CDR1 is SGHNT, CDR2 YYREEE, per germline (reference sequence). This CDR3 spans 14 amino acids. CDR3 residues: CASSRGGPQETQYF. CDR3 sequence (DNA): TGTGCCAGCAGTAGGGGGGGGCCCCAAGAGACCCAGTACTTC.

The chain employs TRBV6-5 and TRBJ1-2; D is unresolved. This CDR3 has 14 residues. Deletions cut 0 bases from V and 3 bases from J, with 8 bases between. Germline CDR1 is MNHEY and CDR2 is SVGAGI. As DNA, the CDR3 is TGTGCCAGCAGTTACTCGGGGAACGACTATGGCTACACCTTC. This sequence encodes CASSYSGNDYGYTF.